The 27 T cell receptor beta chains given below trace back to one sample, sequenced in a study of radiotherapy plus CTLA-4 blockade in lung cancer. The data were produced by immunoSEQ multiplex PCR, yet TCRdb's version contains in-frame clones alone and is incomplete. The table shows roughly 75,000 clones, with under 85% occurring only once. Specimen: peripheral blood, collected from a patient treated with radiotherapy plus ipilimumab. The receptors shown here come from a human donor with non-small cell lung cancer who had stable disease on radiotherapy plus ipilimumab.

Only one count was recorded for this clone. The chain recombines TRBV19 with TRBJ1-1; D possibly corresponds to TRBD1 (5 bases). Trimming cost V 5 bases and J 0 bases, with 13 bases left between them. This CDR3 is built from 15 residues. Germline CDR1 LNHDA, CDR2 SQIVND (reference sequence). CDR3 nucleotides: TGTGCCAGTAGTGTCCGGACACCCTTGAACACTGAAGCTTTCTTT. This translates into CASSVRTPLNTEAFF.

This sequence joins TRBV27 and TRBJ2-5, with TRBD1 matching 8 bases. The CDR3 loop spans 16 amino acids. J lost 4 bases, V lost 1 base, and 8 bases had no gene match. Germline V lookup: CDR1 MNHEY, CDR2 SMNVEV (reference sequence). The CDR3 sequence: CASSLFGRGRPETQYF. CDR3 DNA sequence: TGTGCCAGCAGTTTATTCGGCAGGGGGCGACCAGAGACCCAGTACTTC.

This chain uses TRBV30 with TRBJ2-6, with no clear D. The V end lost 0 bases, the J end lost 4 bases, and 4 bases lay between the germline ends. The CDR3 extends over 13 amino acids. CDR1 and CDR2 from the germline V gene are GTSNPN and SVGIG (reference sequence). CDR3 sequence reads: CAWSVTGANVLTF. CDR3 in DNA: TGTGCCTGGAGTGTTACCGGGGCCAACGTCCTGACTTTC.

The CDR3 loop reads CSVPTPSTDTQYF. The DNA of the CDR3 is TGCAGCGTGCCGACGCCTAGCACAGATACGCAGTATTTT. The chain uses TRBV29-1 and TRBJ2-3; D ambiguous. CDR3 length: 13 residues. Germline CDR1 is SQVTM and CDR2 is ANQGSEA. With 6 bases removed from V and 0 bases from J, the gap between germline ends came to 10 bases.

This clone was seen once. J is TRBJ1-2 and V is TRBV5-1; 11 bases are a match to TRBD1. The CDR3 totals 14 residues. The V gene's germline CDR1 is SGHRS and CDR2 YFSETQ. V was clipped by 0 bases and J by 6 bases; unmatched bases: 1. This CDR3 reads CASSLGTGGDGYTF. The CDR3 coding sequence is TGCGCCAGCAGCTTGGGGACAGGGGGCGATGGCTACACCTTC.

The chain couples TRBV10-1 to TRBJ2-4; possibly TRBD2 for D (7 bases). Trimming stripped 3 bases from V and 6 bases from J, with 12 bases between. The CDR3 loop spans 14 amino acids. Germline loops: CDR1 WNHNN, CDR2 SYGVQD (reference sequence). The CDR3 DNA follows: TGCGCCAGCAGTGACACAGGGAGGGGAAACATTCAGTACTTC. Residues: CASSDTGRGNIQYF.

V usage is TRBV11-1 and J usage is TRBJ1-2; D is perhaps TRBD1 (5 bases). Germline V CDR1 and CDR2: SGHAT, FQDESV (reference sequence). This CDR3 has 13 amino acids. The germline V and J ends were trimmed by 4 bases and 8 bases, with 14 bases remaining between them. The CDR3 region is CASSSGPTKGYTF. The CDR3 DNA reads as TGTGCCAGCAGCTCGGGACCTACAAAAGGCTACACCTTC.

The rearrangement uses TRBV7-3 and TRBJ1-2; D may be TRBD1 (6 bases). The V end was cut by 3 bases, the J end by 1 base, with 12 bases between. In germline, CDR1 is SGHTA, CDR2 FQGTGA. The length of the CDR3 is 15 residues. The CDR3: CASSLDSSINYGYTF. DNA for the CDR3: TGTGCCAGCAGCTTGGACAGTTCGATTAACTATGGCTACACCTTC.

This sequence joins TRBV7-2 and TRBJ2-7; D not resolved. Germline V gene sequence: CDR1 SGHTA, CDR2 FQGNSA. The length of the CDR3 is 15 residues. Deletions cut 1 base from V and 0 bases from J, with 10 bases between. CDR3 protein: CASSLDPGSSYEQYF. DNA of the CDR3: TGTGCCAGCAGCTTAGACCCGGGTAGCTCCTACGAGCAGTACTTC.

The chain recombines TRBV5-1 with TRBJ2-7; 11 bases map to TRBD2. Trimming removed 6 bases from V and 1 base from J; junction bases left unmatched: 3. This CDR3 spans 14 amino acids. CDR1 and CDR2 (germline): SGHRS, YFSETQ. The CDR3: CASNLAGGSYEQYF. As DNA, the CDR3 is TGCGCCAGCAATTTAGCGGGGGGGTCCTACGAGCAGTACTTC.

The rearrangement links TRBV7-9 to TRBJ1-2; the match to TRBD1 covers 8 bases. The CDR3 extends over 14 amino acids. Germline V CDR1 and CDR2: SEHNR, FQNEAQ (reference sequence). J gave up 5 bases and V 7 bases, and 9 bases lay outside the gene matches. CDR3 DNA sequence: TGTGCCAGCACCAAACAGGGGGTGGGGTATGGCTACACCTTC. Translating it yields CASTKQGVGYGYTF.

The J gene is TRBJ2-7, the V gene TRBV5-3; tentative D call: TRBD2 (6 bases). TRBV5-3 is placed among ORFs of uncertain function. Trimming removed 0 bases at V and 2 bases at J, with 15 bases between. The CDR3 is 16 amino acids. In DNA, the CDR3 is TGTGCCAGAAGCTTGGACGGGAGCCATCCCACCTACGAGCAGTACTTC. Translating it yields CARSLDGSHPTYEQYF.

This chain joins TRBV2 and TRBJ2-3, with 9 bases identical to TRBD2. Germline V gene data show CDR1 as SNHLY and CDR2 as FYNNEI. CDR3 size: 14 residues. Trimming at V came to 10 bases and at J to 1 base, leaving 6 bases not matched to a gene. CDR3 in amino acids: CAIPGLARTDTQYF. The CDR3 DNA follows: TGTGCCATCCCCGGACTAGCGCGCACAGATACGCAGTATTTT.

The chain has TRBV5-1 and TRBJ1-4; D is unclear. Trimming shortened V by 5 bases and J by 3 bases, and 8 bases separated the two germline ends. Germline V gives CDR1 SGHRS, CDR2 YFSETQ. There are 13 residues in the CDR3. DNA of the CDR3: TGCGCCAGCAGGGACGTAGCTAATGAAAAACTGTTTTTT. Translating it yields CASRDVANEKLFF.

The chain couples TRBV11-2 to TRBJ2-3; 10 nucleotides line up with TRBD1. V dropped 4 bases and J dropped 6; count of bases not matched to a gene: 4. This CDR3 region has 14 residues. The germline CDR1 and CDR2 sequences are SGHAT and FQNNGV. In DNA form, the CDR3 reads TGTGCCAGCAGCTCGCGACAGGGGGCCGATACGCAGTATTTT. Amino acid sequence: CASSSRQGADTQYF.

The CDR3 region is CASSRSTDFTYEQYF. The DNA of the CDR3 is TGTGCCAGCAGTCGATCGACAGATTTCACCTACGAGCAGTACTTC. J is TRBJ2-7 and V is TRBV28, with D possibly TRBD1 on 5 matching bases. The CDR3 sequence is 15 residues long. V lost 5 bases, J lost 2 bases, and 16 bases lay in between. CDR1 is MDHEN, CDR2 SYDVKM, per germline. Full variable domain (missing parts from reference TRBV28 and TRBJ2-7): DVKVTQSSRYLVKRTGEKVFLECVQDMDHENMFWYRQDPGLGLRLIYFSYDVKMKEKGDIPEGYSVSREKKERFSLILESASTNQTSMYLCASSRSTDFTYEQYFGPGTRLTVT.

This chain links TRBV29-1 with TRBJ1-1; 7 bases map to TRBD1. The junction had 6 bases not matched to a gene; V was cut back by 5 bases and J by 3 bases. Germline V gene sequence: CDR1 SQVTM, CDR2 ANQGSEA. The CDR3 extends over 13 amino acids. The CDR3 sequence is CSVPGGRYTEAFF. The CDR3 nucleotides are TGCAGCGTTCCAGGGGGTCGATACACTGAAGCTTTCTTT.

V and J are TRBV6-1 and TRBJ2-5; 8 nucleotides match TRBD2. The J call is uncertain, as TRBJ2-7 better fits the DNA end. The CDR3 extends over 15 amino acids. Germline loops: CDR1 MNHNS, CDR2 SASEGT. In DNA, the CDR3 is TGTGCCAGCAGTGAGAGCGGGAGTTCCCCCTACGAGCAGTACTTC. It codes for CASSESGSSPYEQYF.

The gene calls are TRBV2 and TRBJ2-7; 10 nucleotides match TRBD1. CDR1 and CDR2 (germline): SNHLY, FYNNEI. The J segment lost 5 bases and the V segment lost 6 bases, leaving 4 bases of the junction unmatched. The CDR3 contains 13 residues. The chain's CDR3 is CASRGDRGHEQYF. CDR3 nucleotide sequence: TGTGCCAGCAGAGGTGACAGGGGGCACGAGCAGTACTTC.

The J gene is TRBJ2-1, the V gene TRBV2; D is unresolved. The CDR3 contains 11 residues. The ends were cut back, 7 bases at V and 0 bases at J, with 1 base in the middle. Germline assignment: CDR1 SNHLY and CDR2 FYNNEI. The CDR3 region is CASNSYNEQFF. For the CDR3, the DNA is TGTGCCAGCAACTCCTACAATGAGCAGTTCTTC. The full variable domain, its missing parts supplied by reference TRBV2 and TRBJ2-1, is EPEVTQTPSHQVTQMGQEVILRCVPISNHLYFYWYRQILGQKVEFLVSFYNNEISEKSEIFDDQFSVERPDGSNFTLKIRSTKLEDSAMYFCASNSYNEQFFGPGTRLTVL.

The gene calls are TRBV27 and TRBJ1-2; the D is unclear. Germline V CDR1 and CDR2: MNHEY, SMNVEV (reference sequence). This CDR3 is 13 amino acids long. V lost 10 bases, J lost 1 base, and 13 bases lay in between. CDR3 bases: TGTGCCACCCGGCCGGAGATTAACTATGGCTACACCTTC. Protein sequence: CATRPEINYGYTF.

The chain has TRBV7-9 and TRBJ1-1; D remains ambiguous. Looked up from germline, CDR1 is SEHNR and CDR2 is FQNEAQ (reference sequence). This CDR3 is built from 11 residues. Trimming removed 8 bases from V and 1 base from J, with 5 bases in between. In DNA form, the CDR3 reads TGTGCCAGCGCGGGGAACACTGAAGCTTTCTTT. Its translation: CASAGNTEAFF.

The rearrangement links TRBV5-1 to TRBJ1-1; 7 nucleotides agree with TRBD1. The CDR3 totals 15 residues. The V segment lost 0 bases and the J segment 4 bases; nucleotides outside the gene matches: 6. Germline loops: CDR1 SGHRS, CDR2 YFSETQ. CDR3 amino acids: CASSLGAGGGTEAFF. The CDR3 DNA reads as TGCGCCAGCAGCTTGGGGGCAGGGGGGGGCACTGAAGCTTTCTTT.

The V call is TRBV5-1, the J call TRBJ2-7, with D unclear. In germline, CDR1 is SGHRS, CDR2 YFSETQ. Trimming cost V 1 base and J 5 bases, with 10 bases left between them. This CDR3 has 13 residues. The CDR3 nucleotides are TGCGCCAGCAGCTTGACTCCCTACGACGAGCAGTACTTC. The encoded protein is CASSLTPYDEQYF.

This clone was picked up a small number of times. J is TRBJ1-2 and V is TRBV11-2, with a weak D call TRBD1 (5 bases). The CDR3 loop spans 14 amino acids. Per germline, CDR1 SGHAT and CDR2 FQNNGV. V was pared by 6 bases and J by 8 bases, with 19 bases between. The CDR3 nucleotides read TGTGCCAGCAGTTTTTCTCGAGACGGGGGAGGCTACACCTTC. Its protein product is CASSFSRDGGGYTF.

The rearrangement joins TRBV11-2 to TRBJ2-7; 10 bases line up with TRBD2. The CDR3 covers 15 residues. With V trimmed by 6 bases and J by 2 bases, 7 bases remained unmatched. Looked up from germline, CDR1 is SGHAT and CDR2 is FQNNGV. In nucleotides, the CDR3 is TGTGCCAGCAGTTCCCAAGCGGGGGGGACCTACGAGCAGTACTTC. Its protein product is CASSSQAGGTYEQYF.

This clone has more than one count but fewer than ten. The chain has TRBV7-3 and TRBJ2-3; no reliable D call. With 5 bases removed from V and 0 bases from J, the gap between germline ends came to 15 bases. The CDR3 is made up of 16 amino acids. Germline assignment: CDR1 SGHTA and CDR2 FQGTGA. CDR3 protein: CASSPIWSSSTDTQYF. The CDR3 DNA is TGTGCCAGCAGCCCCATTTGGAGCTCGAGCACAGATACGCAGTATTTT.